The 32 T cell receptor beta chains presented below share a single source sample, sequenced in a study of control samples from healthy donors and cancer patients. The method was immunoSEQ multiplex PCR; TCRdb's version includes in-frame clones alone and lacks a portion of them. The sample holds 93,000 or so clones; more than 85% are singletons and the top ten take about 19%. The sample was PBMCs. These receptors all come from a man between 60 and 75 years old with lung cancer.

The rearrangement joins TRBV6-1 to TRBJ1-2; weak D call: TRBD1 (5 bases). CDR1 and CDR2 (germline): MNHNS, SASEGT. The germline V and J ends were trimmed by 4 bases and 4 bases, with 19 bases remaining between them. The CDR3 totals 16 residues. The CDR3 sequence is CASSGAGTPGGYGYTF. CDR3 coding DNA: TGTGCCAGCAGTGGAGCCGGGACCCCAGGAGGCTATGGCTACACCTTC.

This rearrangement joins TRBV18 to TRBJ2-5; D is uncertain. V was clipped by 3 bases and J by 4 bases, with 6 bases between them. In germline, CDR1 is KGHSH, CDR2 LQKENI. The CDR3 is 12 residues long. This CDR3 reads CASSPWAETQYF. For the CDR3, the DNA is TGTGCCAGCTCACCGTGGGCAGAGACCCAGTACTTC.

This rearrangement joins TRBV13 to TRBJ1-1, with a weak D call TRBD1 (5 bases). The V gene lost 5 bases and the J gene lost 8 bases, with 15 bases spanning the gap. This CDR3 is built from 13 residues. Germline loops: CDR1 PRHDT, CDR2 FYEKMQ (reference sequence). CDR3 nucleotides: TGTGCCAGCAGCCCGGGACTCCCTTTCGAAGCTTTCTTT. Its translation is CASSPGLPFEAFF.

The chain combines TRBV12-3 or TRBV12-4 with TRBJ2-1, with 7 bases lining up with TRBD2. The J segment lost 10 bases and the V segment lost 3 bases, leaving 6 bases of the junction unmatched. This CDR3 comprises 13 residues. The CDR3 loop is CASSFDSGGEQFF. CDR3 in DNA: TGTGCCAGCAGTTTCGACTCGGGGGGAGAGCAGTTCTTC.

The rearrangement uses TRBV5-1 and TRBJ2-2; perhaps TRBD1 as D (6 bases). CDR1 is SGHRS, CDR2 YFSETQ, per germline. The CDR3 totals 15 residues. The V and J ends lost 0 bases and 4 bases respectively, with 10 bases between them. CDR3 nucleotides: TGCGCCAGCAGCTTGGGACAGGTGGGCACCGGGGAGCTGTTTTTT. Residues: CASSLGQVGTGELFF.

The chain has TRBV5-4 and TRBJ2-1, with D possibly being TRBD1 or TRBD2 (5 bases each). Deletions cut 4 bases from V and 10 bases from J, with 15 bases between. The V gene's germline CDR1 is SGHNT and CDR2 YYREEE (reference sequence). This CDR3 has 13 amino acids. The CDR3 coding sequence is TGTGCCAGCAGCCAAACGGGGCAGCAGGAGCAGTTCTTC. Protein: CASSQTGQQEQFF.

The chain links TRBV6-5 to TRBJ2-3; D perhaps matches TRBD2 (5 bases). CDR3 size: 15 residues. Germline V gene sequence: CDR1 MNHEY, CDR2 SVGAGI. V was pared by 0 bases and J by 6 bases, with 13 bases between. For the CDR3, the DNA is TGTGCCAGCAGTTACTCGCGGAGGTTCGGGGATACGCAGTATTTT. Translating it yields CASSYSRRFGDTQYF.

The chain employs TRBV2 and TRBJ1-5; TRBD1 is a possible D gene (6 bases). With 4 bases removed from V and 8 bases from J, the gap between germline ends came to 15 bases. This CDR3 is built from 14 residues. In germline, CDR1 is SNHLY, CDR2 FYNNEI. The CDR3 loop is CASSGRGWWEPQHF. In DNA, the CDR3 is TGTGCCAGCAGTGGCAGGGGATGGTGGGAGCCCCAGCATTTT.

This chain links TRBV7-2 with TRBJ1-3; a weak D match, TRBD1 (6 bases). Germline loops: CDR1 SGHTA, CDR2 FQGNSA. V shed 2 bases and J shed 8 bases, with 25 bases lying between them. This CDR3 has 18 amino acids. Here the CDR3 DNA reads TGTGCCAGCAGCTTACCCGGGGACACCAGCATCGATTGGGACACCATATATTTT. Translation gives CASSLPGDTSIDWDTIYF. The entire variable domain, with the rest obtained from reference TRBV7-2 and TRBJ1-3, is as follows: GAGVSQSPSNKVTEKGKDVELRCDPISGHTALYWYRQSLGQGLEFLIYFQGNSAPDKSGLPSDRFSAERTGGSVSTLTIQRTQQEDSAVYLCASSLPGDTSIDWDTIYFGEGSWLTVV.

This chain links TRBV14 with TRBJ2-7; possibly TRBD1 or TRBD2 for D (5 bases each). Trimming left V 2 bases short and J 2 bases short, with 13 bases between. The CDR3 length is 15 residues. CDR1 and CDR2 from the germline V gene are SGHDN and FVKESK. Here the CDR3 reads CASSQWGFGAYEQYV. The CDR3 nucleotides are TGTGCCAGCAGCCAATGGGGGTTCGGGGCCTACGAGCAGTACGTC.

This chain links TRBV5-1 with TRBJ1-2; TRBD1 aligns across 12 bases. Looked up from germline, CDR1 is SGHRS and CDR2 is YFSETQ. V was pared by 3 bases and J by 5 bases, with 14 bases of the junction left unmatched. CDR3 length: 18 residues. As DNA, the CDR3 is TGCGCCAGCAGCTGGAGGGGACAGGGGGCGGCTTTATTTTATGGCTACACCTTC. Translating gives CASSWRGQGAALFYGYTF.

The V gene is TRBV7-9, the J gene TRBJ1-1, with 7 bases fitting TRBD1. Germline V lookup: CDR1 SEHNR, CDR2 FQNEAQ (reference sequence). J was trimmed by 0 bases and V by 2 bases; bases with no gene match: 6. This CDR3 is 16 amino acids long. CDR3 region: CASSLSGTVMNTEAFF. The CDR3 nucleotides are TGTGCCAGCAGCTTATCCGGGACAGTTATGAACACTGAAGCTTTCTTT.

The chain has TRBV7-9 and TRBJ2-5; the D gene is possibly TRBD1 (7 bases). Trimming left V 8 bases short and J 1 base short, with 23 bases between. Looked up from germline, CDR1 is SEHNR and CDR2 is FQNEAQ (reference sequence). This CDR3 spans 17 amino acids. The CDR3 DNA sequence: TGTGCCAGCCGCCAGGAGGGGGCGGTAGGGGCCCAAGAGACCCAGTACTTC. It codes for CASRQEGAVGAQETQYF.

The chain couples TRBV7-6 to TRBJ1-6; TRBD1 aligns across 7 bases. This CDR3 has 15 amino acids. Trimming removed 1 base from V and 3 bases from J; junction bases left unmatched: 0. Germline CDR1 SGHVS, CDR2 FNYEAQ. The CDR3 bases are TGTGCCAGCAGCTTAGGGGACAGCTATAATTCACCCCTCCACTTT. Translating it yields CASSLGDSYNSPLHF. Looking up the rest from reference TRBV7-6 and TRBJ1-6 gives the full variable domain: GAGVSQSPRYKVTKRGQDVALRCDPISGHVSLYWYRQALGQGPEFLTYFNYEAQQDKSGLPNDRFSAERPEGSISTLTIQRTEQRDSAMYRCASSLGDSYNSPLHFGNGTRLTVT.

Here the CDR3 reads CAWSVRVGGAPSTDTQYF. The CDR3 nucleotides read TGTGCCTGGAGTGTACGCGTCGGGGGGGCACCGTCCACAGATACGCAGTATTTT. The gene calls are TRBV30 and TRBJ2-3; 8 nucleotides line up with TRBD2. Germline trimming cut 0 bases from V and 2 bases from J; bases unmatched to any gene: 13. Germline loops: CDR1 GTSNPN, CDR2 SVGIG (reference sequence). The CDR3 spans 18 residues.

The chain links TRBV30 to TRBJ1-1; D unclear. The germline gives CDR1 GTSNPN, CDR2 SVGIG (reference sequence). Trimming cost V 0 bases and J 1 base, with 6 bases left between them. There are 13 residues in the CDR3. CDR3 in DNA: TGTGCCTGGAGTGTATACGGGAACACTGAAGCTTTCTTT. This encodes CAWSVYGNTEAFF.

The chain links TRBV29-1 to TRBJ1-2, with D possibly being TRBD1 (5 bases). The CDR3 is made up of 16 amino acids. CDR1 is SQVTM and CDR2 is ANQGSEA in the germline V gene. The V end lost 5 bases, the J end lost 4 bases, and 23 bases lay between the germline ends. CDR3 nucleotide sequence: TGCAGCGTTACCGGGACGCTGGACGATTGGGGCTATGGCTACACCTTC. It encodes CSVTGTLDDWGYGYTF.

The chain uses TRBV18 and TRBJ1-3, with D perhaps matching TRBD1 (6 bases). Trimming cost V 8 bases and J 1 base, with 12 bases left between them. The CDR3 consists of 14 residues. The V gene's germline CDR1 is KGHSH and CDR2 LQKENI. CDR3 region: CASQGTLSGNTIYF. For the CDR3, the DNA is TGTGCCAGCCAGGGGACACTTTCTGGAAACACCATATATTTT.

CDR3 amino acids: CASSLGWDGGTEAFF. CDR3 sequence (DNA): TGTGCCAGCAGCTTAGGCTGGGACGGCGGGACTGAAGCTTTCTTT. The chain carries TRBV7-8 and TRBJ1-1, with D tentatively TRBD1 (5 bases). Trimming pared 1 base from V and 5 bases from J, leaving 14 bases between. CDR3 length: 15 residues. Germline loops: CDR1 SGHVS, CDR2 FQNEAQ.

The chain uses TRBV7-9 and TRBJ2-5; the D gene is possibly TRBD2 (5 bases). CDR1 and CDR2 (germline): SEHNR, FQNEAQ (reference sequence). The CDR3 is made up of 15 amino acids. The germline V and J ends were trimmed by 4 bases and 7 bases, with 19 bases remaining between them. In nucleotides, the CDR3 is TGTGCCAGCAGCTCCCAACTAGAAAGGGTGGGGACCCAGTACTTC. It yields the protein CASSSQLERVGTQYF.

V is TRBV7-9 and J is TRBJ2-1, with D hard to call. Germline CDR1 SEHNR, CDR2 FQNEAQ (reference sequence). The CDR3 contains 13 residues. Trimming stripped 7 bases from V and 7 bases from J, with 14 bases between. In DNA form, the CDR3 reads TGTGCCAGCATCTCACGCCAGGTAAATGAGCAGTTCTTC. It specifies CASISRQVNEQFF.

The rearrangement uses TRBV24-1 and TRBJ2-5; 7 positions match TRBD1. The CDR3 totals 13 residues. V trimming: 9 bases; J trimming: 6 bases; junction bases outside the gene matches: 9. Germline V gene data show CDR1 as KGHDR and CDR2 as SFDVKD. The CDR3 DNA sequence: TGTGCCACCGGAACAGGGGTTTTACAGACCCAGTACTTC. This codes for CATGTGVLQTQYF.

This CDR3 is CASSLDRGTGKTQYF. The CDR3 bases are TGCGCCAGCAGCTTGGATAGGGGGACGGGAAAGACCCAGTACTTC. The chain couples TRBV5-1 to TRBJ2-5; TRBD1 might be the D (6 bases). This CDR3 spans 15 amino acids. The ends were cut back, 0 bases at V and 6 bases at J, with 15 bases in the middle. Germline V gene lookup returns CDR1 SGHRS and CDR2 YFSETQ.

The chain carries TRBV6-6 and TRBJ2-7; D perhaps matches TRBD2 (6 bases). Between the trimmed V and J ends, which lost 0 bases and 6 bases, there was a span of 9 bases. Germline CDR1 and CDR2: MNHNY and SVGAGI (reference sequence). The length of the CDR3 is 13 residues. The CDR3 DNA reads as TGTGCCAGCAGTTACTCGACCGGGAGCGAGCAGTACGTC. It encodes CASSYSTGSEQYV.

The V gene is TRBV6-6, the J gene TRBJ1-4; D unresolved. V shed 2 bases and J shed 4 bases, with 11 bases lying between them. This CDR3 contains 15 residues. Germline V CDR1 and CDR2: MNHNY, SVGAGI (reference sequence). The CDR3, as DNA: TGTGCCAGCAGTTACGGGTCGGCAGTTAATGAAAAACTGTTTTTT. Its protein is CASSYGSAVNEKLFF.

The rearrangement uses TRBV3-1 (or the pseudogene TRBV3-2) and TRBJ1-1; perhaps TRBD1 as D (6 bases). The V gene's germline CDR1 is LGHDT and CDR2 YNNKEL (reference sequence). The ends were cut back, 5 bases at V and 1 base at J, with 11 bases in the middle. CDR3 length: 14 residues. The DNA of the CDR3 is TGTGCCAGCAGCGGGCGGGGGGCGAACACTGAAGCTTTCTTT. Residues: CASSGRGANTEAFF.

DNA for the CDR3: TGTGCCAGCAGCCAATACCAACCTGGGGGCAACTATGGCTACACCTTC. It translates to CASSQYQPGGNYGYTF. The J gene is TRBJ1-2, the V gene TRBV14; D is possibly TRBD1 (6 bases). In germline, CDR1 is SGHDN, CDR2 FVKESK. This CDR3 has 16 residues. With 2 bases removed from V and 2 bases from J, the gap between germline ends came to 15 bases.

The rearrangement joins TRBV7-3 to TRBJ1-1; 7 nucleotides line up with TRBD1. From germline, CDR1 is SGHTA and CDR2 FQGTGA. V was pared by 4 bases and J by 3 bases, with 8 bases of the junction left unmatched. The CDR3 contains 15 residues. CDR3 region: CASSSGTEKYTEAFF. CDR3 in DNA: TGTGCCAGCAGCTCCGGGACAGAGAAGTACACTGAAGCTTTCTTT.

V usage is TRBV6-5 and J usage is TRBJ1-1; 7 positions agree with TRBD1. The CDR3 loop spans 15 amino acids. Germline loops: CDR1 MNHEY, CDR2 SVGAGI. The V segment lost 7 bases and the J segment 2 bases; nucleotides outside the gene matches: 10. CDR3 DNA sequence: TGTGCCAGCAAGGTAGAGACAGGGCCTAACACTGAAGCTTTCTTT. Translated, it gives CASKVETGPNTEAFF.

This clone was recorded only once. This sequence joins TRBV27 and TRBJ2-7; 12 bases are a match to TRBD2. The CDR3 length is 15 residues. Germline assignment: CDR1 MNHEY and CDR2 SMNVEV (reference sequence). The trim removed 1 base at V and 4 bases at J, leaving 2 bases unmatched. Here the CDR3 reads CASSLLTSGGYEQYV. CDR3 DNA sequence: TGTGCCAGCAGTTTATTGACTAGCGGGGGTTACGAGCAGTACGTC.

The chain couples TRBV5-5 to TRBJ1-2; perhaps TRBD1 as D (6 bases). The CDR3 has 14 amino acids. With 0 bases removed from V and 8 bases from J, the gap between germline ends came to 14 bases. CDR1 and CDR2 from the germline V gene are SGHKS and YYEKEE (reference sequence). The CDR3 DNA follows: TGTGCCAGCAGCTTGGATCTCGGGGGCCTCGGCTACACCTTC. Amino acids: CASSLDLGGLGYTF.

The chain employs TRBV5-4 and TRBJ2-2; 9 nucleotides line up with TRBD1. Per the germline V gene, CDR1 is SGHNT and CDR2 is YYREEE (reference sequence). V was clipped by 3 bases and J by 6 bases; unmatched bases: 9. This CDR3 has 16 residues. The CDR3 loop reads CASSWTGQGIPGELFF. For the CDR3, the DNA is TGTGCCAGCAGCTGGACGGGACAGGGTATTCCCGGGGAGCTGTTTTTT. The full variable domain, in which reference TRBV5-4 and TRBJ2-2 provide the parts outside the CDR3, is ETGVTQSPTHLIKTRGQQVTLRCSSQSGHNTVSWYQQALGQGPQFIFQYYREEENGRGNFPPRFSGLQFPNYSSELNVNALELDDSALYLCASSWTGQGIPGELFFGEGSRLTVL.